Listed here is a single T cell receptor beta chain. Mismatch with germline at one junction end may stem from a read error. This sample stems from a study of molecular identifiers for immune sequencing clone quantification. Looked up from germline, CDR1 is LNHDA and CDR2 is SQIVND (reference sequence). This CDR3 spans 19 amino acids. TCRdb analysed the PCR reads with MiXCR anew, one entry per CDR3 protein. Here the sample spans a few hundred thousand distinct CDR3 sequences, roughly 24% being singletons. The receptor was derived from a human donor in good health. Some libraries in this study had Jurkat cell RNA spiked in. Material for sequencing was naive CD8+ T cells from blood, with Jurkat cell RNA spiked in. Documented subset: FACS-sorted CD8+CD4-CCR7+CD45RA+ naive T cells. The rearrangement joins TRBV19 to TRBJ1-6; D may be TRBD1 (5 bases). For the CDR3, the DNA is TGTGCCAGTAGTATAGATCGGAATGATGGCGACAGTTATAATCCACCCCTCCACTTT. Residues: CASSIDRNDGDSYNPPLHF.